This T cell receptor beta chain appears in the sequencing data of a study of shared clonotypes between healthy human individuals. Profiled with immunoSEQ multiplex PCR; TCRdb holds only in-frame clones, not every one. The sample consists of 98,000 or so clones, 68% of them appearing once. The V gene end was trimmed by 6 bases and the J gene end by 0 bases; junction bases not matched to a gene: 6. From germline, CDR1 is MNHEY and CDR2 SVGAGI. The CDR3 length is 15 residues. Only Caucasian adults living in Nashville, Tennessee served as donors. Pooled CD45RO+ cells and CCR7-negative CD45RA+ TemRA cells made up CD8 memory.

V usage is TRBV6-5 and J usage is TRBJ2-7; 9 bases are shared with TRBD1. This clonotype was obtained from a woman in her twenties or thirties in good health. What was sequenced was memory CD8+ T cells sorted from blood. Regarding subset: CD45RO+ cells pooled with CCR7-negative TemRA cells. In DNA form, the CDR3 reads TGTGCCAGCAGCAGTAGGACAGGGGTCTCCTACGAGCAGTACTTC. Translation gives CASSSRTGVSYEQYF.